The present entry profiles one T cell receptor beta chain with its context. This sample is drawn from a study of shared clonotypes between healthy human individuals. The method was immunoSEQ multiplex PCR; TCRdb's version includes in-frame clones alone and lacks a portion of them. The table lists some 200,000 clones, about 65% of them singletons. Trimming pared 2 bases from V and 4 bases from J, leaving 11 bases between. The length of the CDR3 is 15 residues. CDR1 is MGHRA and CDR2 is YSYEKL in the germline V gene. The chain has TRBV4-1 and TRBJ1-4, with D perhaps TRBD1 (6 bases). The TCR was taken from a man aged 30 to 39 in good health. Sequencing was performed on memory CD4+ T cells sorted from blood. The subset denotes: CD45RA-negative fraction. The CDR3 protein is CASSQFGQFNEKLFF. The DNA of the CDR3 is TGCGCCAGCAGCCAATTCGGACAGTTTAATGAAAAACTGTTTTTT.